The clone carrying this T cell receptor (beta chain) was detected once. Antigen unknown. The data were obtained in a study of cytomegalovirus exposure and HLA in healthy donors. Findings and caveats of the study: In vitro assays verified that three CMV-associated chains recognized CMV antigens specifically. Rare TCR sequences predominated, though certain public TCRs were found in many donors.

Researchers ran the PCR with 60 Vbeta and 13 Jbeta primers. Libraries were prepared by immunoSEQ multiplex PCR; TCRdb keeps only in-frame clonotypes and omits some of them. The table has about 180,000 clones, more than 65% seen once. There were likely unrecorded immune exposures, though donors were nominally healthy when sampled. Trimming removed 5 bases from V and 3 bases from J; junction bases left unmatched: 6. Germline loops: CDR1 SNHLY, CDR2 FYNNEI. This CDR3 has 16 residues. The sequencing input was PBMCs. The chain is built from TRBV2 and TRBJ2-2; 10 bases line up with TRBD2. The TCR was taken from a man aged 30-40 years in good health and CMV-seronegative. The CDR3 reads CASSYTSGTYTGELFF. DNA of the CDR3: TGTGCCAGCAGTTATACTAGCGGGACCTACACCGGGGAGCTGTTTTTT. The complete variable domain, with remaining parts taken from reference TRBV2 and TRBJ2-2, reads EPEVTQTPSHQVTQMGQEVILRCVPISNHLYFYWYRQILGQKVEFLVSFYNNEISEKSEIFDDQFSVERPDGSNFTLKIRSTKLEDSAMYFCASSYTSGTYTGELFFGEGSRLTVL.